This section outlines one T cell receptor beta chain sequence together with its context. The antigen is unknown. TCRdb keeps only in-frame clones here, not all; method: immunoSEQ multiplex PCR. In the table there are around 100,000 clones, about four fifths of which are singletons. The data belong to a study of PD-1 blockade in mismatch repair-deficient tumors. Whole-study findings and limits: Rapid post-treatment expansion, then contraction, generally preceding radiologic response, marked tumor-resident clones.

The TCR-sequenced patients were a few responders to pembrolizumab. The CDR3 sequence is 15 residues long. The germline V gene encodes CDR1 MNHNY and CDR2 SVGAGI (reference sequence). The V end was cut by 0 bases, the J end by 4 bases, with 12 bases between. This chain links TRBV6-6 with TRBJ1-1; TRBD1 might be the D (5 bases). Source: peripheral blood, taken about eight months after starting pembrolizumab. The receptor was isolated from an adult with mismatch repair-deficient cancer. CDR3 loop: CASSYSGAVGTEAFF. The CDR3 DNA follows: TGTGCCAGCAGTTACTCAGGGGCAGTAGGCACTGAAGCTTTCTTT.